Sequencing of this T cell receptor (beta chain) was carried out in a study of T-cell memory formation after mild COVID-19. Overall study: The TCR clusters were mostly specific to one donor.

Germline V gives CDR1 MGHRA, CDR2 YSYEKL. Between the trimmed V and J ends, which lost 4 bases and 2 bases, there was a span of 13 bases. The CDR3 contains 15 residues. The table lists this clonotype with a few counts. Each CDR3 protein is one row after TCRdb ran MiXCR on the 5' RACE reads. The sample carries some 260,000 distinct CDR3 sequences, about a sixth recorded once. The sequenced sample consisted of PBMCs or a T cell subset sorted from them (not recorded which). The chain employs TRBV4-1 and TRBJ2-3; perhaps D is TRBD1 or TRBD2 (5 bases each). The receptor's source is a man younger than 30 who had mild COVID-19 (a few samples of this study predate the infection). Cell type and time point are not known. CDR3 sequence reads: CASSLHRDLTDTQYF. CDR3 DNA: TGCGCCAGCAGCCTCCACCGGGACCTCACAGATACGCAGTATTTT.